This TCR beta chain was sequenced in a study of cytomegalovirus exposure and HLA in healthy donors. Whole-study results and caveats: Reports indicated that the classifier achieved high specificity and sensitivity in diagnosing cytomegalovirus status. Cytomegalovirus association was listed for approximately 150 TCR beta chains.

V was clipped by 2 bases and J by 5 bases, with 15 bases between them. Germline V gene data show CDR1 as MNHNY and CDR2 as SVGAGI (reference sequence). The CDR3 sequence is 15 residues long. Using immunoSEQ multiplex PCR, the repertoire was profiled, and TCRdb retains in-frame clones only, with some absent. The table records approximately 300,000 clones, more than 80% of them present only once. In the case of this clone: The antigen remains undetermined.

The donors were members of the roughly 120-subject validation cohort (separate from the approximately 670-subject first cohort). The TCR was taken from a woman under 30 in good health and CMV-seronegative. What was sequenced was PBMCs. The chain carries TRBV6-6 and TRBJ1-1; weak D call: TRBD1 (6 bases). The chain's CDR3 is CASSYTGQGVTEAFF. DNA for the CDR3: TGTGCCAGCAGTTACACAGGGCAAGGGGTAACTGAAGCTTTCTTT.